This T cell receptor (beta chain) comes out of a study of blood T cell repertoires in COVID-19. Study at large: Some COVID-19 samples were acute and others convalescent; all came from the United States, Italy and Spain. Sources were T cells, B-cell-depleted T cells, or PBMCs; the material itself was cDNA or gDNA.

The CDR3 has 11 residues. Germline CDR1 is DFQATT and CDR2 is SNEGSKA (reference sequence). Trimming took 3 bases from V and 5 from J, leaving 8 bases between them. Study processing details: Reference gene primer amplification yielded estimated nucleated cell counts. Using immunoSEQ multiplex PCR, the repertoire was profiled, and TCRdb retains in-frame clones only, with some absent. V and J calls and clone size are those listed in that table; D and trimming were worked out from the DNA. The sample consists of about 290,000 clones, around 90% of them appearing once. Sequencing used peripheral blood. This TCR came from a woman aged 40 to 50 who had recovered from COVID-19. The rearrangement uses TRBV20-1 and TRBJ2-7; no clear D. Here the CDR3 DNA reads TGCAGTGCTAGGGGCGCGCACGAGCAGTACTTC. Translated: CSARGAHEQYF.